This T cell receptor (beta chain) was sequenced during a study of blood T cells in healthy people across ages. There were at least 6 micrograms of total RNA extracted from every sample. With a J-beta primer mix and a sample-barcoded 5' primer, a second PCR ran about 6 to 11 cycles. TCRdb fed the 5' RACE reads into MiXCR, producing one record per CDR3 protein. The data hold over 600,000 distinct CDR3 sequences, with 40% to 45% observed a single time. Between the trimmed V and J ends, which lost 0 bases and 0 bases, there was a span of 7 bases. The length of the CDR3 is 16 residues. Germline V CDR1 and CDR2: SGHRS, YFSETQ.

What was sequenced was blood. The V and J genes are TRBV5-1 and TRBJ2-6, with a weak D call TRBD1 (5 bases). The clonotype was recovered from a man at least 80 years old in good health. The CDR3 loop reads CASSLEQGSGANVLTF. The CDR3 DNA reads as TGCGCCAGCAGCTTGGAGCAGGGCTCTGGGGCCAACGTCCTGACTTTC.